Here is one TCR beta chain with its context. Its cognate antigen is unknown. With 3 bases removed from V and 6 bases from J, the gap between germline ends came to 8 bases. This CDR3 is built from 12 residues. The source of the sample is a study of T cell responses to AZD1222 COVID-19 vaccine. General study findings and limits: Two AZD1222 doses significantly raised spike-specific TCR breadth and depth over controls. Repertoires were obtained solely post-peak T cell response.

The data were produced by immunoSEQ multiplex PCR, yet TCRdb's version contains in-frame clones alone and is incomplete. Of 100,000 to 150,000 clones listed, roughly 92% are singletons. V is TRBV12-3 or TRBV12-4 and J is TRBJ1-1, with D perhaps TRBD1 (6 bases). The starting material was peripheral blood, obtained 28 days after the second AZD1222 dose. The source is an adult who received the AZD1222 COVID-19 vaccine. CDR3 loop: CASSFRQAEAFF. Written as DNA, the CDR3 is TGTGCCAGCAGTTTTAGACAGGCTGAAGCTTTCTTT.